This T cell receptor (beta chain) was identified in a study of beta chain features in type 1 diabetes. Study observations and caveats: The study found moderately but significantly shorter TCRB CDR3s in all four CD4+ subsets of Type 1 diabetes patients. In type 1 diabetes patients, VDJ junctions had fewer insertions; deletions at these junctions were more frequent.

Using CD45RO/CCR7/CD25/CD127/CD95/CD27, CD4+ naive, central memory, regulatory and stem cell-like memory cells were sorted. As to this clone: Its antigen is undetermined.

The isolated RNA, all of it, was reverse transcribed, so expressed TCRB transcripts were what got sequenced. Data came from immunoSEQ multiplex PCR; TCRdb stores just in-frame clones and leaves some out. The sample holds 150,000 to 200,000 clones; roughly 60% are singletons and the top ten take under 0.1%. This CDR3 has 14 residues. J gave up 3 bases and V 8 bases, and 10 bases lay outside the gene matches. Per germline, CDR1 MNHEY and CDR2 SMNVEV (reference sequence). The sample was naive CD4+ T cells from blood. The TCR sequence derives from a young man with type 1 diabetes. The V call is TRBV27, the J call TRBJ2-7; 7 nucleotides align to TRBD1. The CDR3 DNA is TGTGCCAGCCCCGAAAGGGGGCTTTTCTACGAGCAGTACTTC. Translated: CASPERGLFYEQYF.